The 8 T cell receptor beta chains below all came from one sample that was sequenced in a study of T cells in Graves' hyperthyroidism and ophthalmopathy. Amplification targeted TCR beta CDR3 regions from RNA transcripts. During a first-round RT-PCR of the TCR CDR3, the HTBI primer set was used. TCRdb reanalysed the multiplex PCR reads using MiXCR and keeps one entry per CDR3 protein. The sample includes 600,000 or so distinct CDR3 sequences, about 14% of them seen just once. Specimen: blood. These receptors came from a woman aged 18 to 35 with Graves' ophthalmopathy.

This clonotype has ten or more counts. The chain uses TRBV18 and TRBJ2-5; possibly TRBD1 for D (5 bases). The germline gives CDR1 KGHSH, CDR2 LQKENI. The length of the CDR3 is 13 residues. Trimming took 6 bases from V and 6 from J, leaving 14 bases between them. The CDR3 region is CASSVGREKTQYF. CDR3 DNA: TGTGCCAGCTCCGTGGGCAGGGAAAAGACCCAGTACTTC.

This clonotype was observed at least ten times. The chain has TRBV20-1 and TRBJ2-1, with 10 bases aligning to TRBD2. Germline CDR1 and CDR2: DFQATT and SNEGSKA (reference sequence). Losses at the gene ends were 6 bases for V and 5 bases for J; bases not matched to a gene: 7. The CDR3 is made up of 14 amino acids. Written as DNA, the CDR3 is TGCAGTGCCAGACTAGCGGGTGGAAACAATGAGCAGTTCTTC. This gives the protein CSARLAGGNNEQFF.

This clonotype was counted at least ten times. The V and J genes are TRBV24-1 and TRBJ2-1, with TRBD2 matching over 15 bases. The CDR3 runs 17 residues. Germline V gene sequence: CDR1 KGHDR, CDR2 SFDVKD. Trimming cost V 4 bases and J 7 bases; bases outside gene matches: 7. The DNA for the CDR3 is TGTGCCACCAGTGACCGGAGAGGGACTAGCGGGAGGAATGAGCAGTTCTTC. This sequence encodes CATSDRRGTSGRNEQFF.

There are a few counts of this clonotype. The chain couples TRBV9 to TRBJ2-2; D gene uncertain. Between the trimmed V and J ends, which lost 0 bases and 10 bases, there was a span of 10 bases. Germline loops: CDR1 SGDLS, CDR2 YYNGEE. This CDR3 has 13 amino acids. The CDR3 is CASSVGDPAELFF. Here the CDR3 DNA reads TGTGCCAGCAGCGTAGGCGACCCGGCGGAGCTGTTTTTT.

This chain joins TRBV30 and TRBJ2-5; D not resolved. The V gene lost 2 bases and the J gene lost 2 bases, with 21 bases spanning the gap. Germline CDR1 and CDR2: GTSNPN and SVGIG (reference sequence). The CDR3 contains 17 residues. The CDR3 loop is CAWSRGNLPDGQETQYF. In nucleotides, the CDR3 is TGTGCCTGGAGTAGAGGAAACCTACCCGACGGACAAGAGACCCAGTACTTC.

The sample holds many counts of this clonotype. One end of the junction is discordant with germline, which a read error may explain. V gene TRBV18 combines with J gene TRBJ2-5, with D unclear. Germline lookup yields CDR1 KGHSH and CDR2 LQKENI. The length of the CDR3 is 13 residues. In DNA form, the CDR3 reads TGTGCCAGTTCACCATGGGCCCAAGAGACCCAGTACTTC. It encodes CASSPWAQETQYF. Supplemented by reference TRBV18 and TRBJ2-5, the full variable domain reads NAGVMQNPRHLVRRRGQEARLRCSPMKGHSHVYWYRQLPEEGLKFMVYLQKENIIDESGMPKERFSAEFPKEGPSILRIQQVVRGDSAAYFCASSPWAQETQYFGPGTRLLVL.

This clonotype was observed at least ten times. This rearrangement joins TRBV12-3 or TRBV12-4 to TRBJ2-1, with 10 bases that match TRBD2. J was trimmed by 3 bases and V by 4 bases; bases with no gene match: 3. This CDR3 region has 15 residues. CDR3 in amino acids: CASSSWTSGYNEQFF. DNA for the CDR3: TGTGCCAGCAGTTCATGGACTAGCGGCTACAATGAGCAGTTCTTC.

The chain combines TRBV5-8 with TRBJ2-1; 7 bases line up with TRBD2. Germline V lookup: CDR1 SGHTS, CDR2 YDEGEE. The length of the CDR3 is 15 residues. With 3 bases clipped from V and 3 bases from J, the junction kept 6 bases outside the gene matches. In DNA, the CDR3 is TGTGCCAGCAGCTCAGTAGCGGGCCTCTACAATGAGCAGTTCTTC. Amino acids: CASSSVAGLYNEQFF.